This T cell receptor beta chain comes out of a study of early T cells in non-severe SARS-CoV-2 infection. Study-wide context: Sequencing targeted bulk RNA from unsorted whole blood, leaving chains unpaired.

Study outcomes and limitations: Anti-spike CD8 responses were favored in VDJdb matching, and private and CD4 specificities were missed.

Individual cDNA molecules were tagged with unique molecular identifiers. TCRdb reprocessed the 5' RACE reads via MiXCR and lists one record per CDR3 protein. The data hold about 80,000 distinct CDR3 sequences, with around 10% observed a single time. On this clonotype itself: The antigen is unknown.

Germline lookup yields CDR1 MGHRA and CDR2 YSYEKL. The J segment lost 5 bases and the V segment lost 3 bases, leaving 21 bases of the junction unmatched. The CDR3 contains 19 residues. The rearrangement joins TRBV4-1 to TRBJ2-5; 7 bases are shared with TRBD2. The sequence was obtained from an adult who was a healthcare worker with PCR-confirmed SARS-CoV-2 infection or an uninfected control (not recorded which). The donor label of this sample is uncertain. The sequences come from whole blood, collected at baseline. The CDR3 protein is CASSHPGLRAGALRETQYF. The CDR3 coding sequence is TGCGCCAGCAGCCATCCGGGACTCCGTGCGGGAGCCCTTCGGGAGACCCAGTACTTC.